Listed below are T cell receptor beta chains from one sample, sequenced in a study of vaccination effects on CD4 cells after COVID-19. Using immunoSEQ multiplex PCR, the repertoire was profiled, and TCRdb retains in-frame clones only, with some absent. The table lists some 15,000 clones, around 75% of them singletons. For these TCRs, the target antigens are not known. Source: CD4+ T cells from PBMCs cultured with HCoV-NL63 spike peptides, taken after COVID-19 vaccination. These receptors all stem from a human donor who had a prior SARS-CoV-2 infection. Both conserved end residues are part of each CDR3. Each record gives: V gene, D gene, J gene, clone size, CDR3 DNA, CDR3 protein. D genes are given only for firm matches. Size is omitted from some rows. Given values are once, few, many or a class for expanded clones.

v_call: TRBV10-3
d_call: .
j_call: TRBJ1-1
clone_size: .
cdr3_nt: TGTGCCATCAGCAGCAGGGAGAACACTGAAGCTTTCTTT
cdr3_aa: CAISSRENTEAFF

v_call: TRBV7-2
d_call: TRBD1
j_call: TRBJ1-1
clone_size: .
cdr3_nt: TGTGCCAGCAGTACAACAGGGGGCACTGAAGCTTTCTTT
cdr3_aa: CASSTTGGTEAFF

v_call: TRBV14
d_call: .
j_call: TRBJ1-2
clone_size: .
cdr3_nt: TGTGCCAGCAGCCAAGTGACGGGGTACTATGGCTACACCTTC
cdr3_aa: CASSQVTGYYGYTF

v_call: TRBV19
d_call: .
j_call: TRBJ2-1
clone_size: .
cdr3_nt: TGTGCCAGTAGTATAGAGGGCGACCCGGGGTCCTACAATGAGCAGTTCTTC
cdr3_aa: CASSIEGDPGSYNEQFF

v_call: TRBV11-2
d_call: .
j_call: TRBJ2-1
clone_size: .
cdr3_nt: TGTGCCAGCAGCACAACTAGCTTTTCCGTCGATGAGCAGTTCTTC
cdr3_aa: CASSTTSFSVDEQFF

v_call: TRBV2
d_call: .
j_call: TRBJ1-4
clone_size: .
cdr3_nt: TGTGCCTCGCGACGGACGGTTGCAACTAATGAAAAACTGTTTTTT
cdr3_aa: CASRRTVATNEKLFF

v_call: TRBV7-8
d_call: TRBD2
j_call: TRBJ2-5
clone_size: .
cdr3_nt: TGTGCCAGCAGCCTTAAACTAGCGGGGTACCAAGAGACCCAGTACTTC
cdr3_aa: CASSLKLAGYQETQYF

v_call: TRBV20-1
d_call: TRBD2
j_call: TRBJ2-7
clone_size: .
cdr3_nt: TGCAGTGCTAGTGGCGCGGGAGGGTCGGTGGAGCAGTACTTC
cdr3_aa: CSASGAGGSVEQYF

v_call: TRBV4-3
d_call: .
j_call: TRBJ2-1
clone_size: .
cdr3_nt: TGCGCCAGCAGCCAAGGGGAGAGGCTAGCGAGCAATGAGCAGTTCTTC
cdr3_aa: CASSQGERLASNEQFF

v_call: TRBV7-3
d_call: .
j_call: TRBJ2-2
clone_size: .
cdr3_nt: TGTGCCAGCAGTAGGGGGGGAACAGGGGAGCTGTTTTTT
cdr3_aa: CASSRGGTGELFF

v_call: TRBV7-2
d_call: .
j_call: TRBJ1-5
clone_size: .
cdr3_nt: TGTGCCAGCAGTGAAGGACGGTTCAATCAGCCCCAGCATTTT
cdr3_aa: CASSEGRFNQPQHF

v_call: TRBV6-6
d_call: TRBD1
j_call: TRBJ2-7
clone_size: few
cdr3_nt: TGTGCCAGCAAAAGCCGAACAGGGGCCGAGTCCTACGAGCAGTACTTC
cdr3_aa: CASKSRTGAESYEQYF

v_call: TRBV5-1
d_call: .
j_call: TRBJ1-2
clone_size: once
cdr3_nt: TGCGCCAGCAGCTGGGAAGCTAACTATGGCTACACCTTC
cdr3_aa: CASSWEANYGYTF

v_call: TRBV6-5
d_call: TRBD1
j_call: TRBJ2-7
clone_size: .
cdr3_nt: TGTGCCAGCAGTTACCTACAGGGGATCGGCTACGAGCAGTACTTC
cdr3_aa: CASSYLQGIGYEQYF

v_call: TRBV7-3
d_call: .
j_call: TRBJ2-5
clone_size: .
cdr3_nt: TGTGCCAGCAGCTTAAATGGACATCATCAAGAGACCCAGTACTTC
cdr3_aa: CASSLNGHHQETQYF

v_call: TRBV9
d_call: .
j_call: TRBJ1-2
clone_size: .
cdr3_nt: TGTGCCAGCAGCGTATGGGGTAACTATGGCTACACCTTC
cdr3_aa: CASSVWGNYGYTF

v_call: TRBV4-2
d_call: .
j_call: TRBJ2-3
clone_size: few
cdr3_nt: TGTGCCAGCAGCCATGCCGGCGGGTTACGCCCAGATACGCAGTATTTT
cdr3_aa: CASSHAGGLRPDTQYF

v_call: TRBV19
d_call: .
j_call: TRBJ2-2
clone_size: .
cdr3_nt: TGTGCCAGTAGTATGGATGGGAGGCTCGGGGAGCTGTTTTTT
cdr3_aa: CASSMDGRLGELFF

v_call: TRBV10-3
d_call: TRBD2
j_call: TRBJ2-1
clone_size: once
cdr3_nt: TGTGCCATCAGGGAAACTAGCGGGGGGTCCAATGAGCAGTTCTTC
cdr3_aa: CAIRETSGGSNEQFF

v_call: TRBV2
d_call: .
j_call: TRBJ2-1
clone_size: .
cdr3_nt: TGTGCCAGCAACCCCCGGGCTGATAAGCAGTTCTTC
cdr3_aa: CASNPRADKQFF

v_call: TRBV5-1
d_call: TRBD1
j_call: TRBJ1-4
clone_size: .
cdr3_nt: TGCGCCAGCAGCTCGACAGGGGCTATTGCAACTAATGAAAAACTGTTTTTT
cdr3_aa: CASSSTGAIATNEKLFF

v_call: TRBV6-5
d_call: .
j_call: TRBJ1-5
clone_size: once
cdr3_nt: TGTGCCAGCAGGCGAGGGACGGGCAATCAGCCCCAGCATTTT
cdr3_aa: CASRRGTGNQPQHF

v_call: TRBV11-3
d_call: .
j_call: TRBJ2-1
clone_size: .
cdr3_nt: TGTGCCAGCAGCTTAGAACATCAAGATGAGCAGTTCTTC
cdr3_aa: CASSLEHQDEQFF

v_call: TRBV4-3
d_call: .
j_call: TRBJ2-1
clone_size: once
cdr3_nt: TGCGCCAGCAGCCAAGATCTCGGGAGTCCCTACAATGAGCAGTTCTTC
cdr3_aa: CASSQDLGSPYNEQFF

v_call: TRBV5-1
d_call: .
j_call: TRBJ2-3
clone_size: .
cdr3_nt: TGCGCCAGCAGCTTTCGGATAGGGACTAGCACAGATACGCAGTATTTT
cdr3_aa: CASSFRIGTSTDTQYF

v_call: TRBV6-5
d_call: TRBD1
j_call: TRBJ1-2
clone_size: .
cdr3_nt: TGTGCCAGTACTCTCGGGACAGCTTATGGCTACACCTTC
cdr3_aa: CASTLGTAYGYTF

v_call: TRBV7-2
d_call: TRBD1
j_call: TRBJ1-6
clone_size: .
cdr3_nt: TGTGCCAGCAGCTTTTCCGGGACAGCCTCAAATTCACCCCTCCACTTT
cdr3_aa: CASSFSGTASNSPLHF

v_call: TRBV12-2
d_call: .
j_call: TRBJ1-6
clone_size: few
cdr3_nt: TGTGCAAGTCGCTTTACAGGGGTGGGTAATTCACCCCTCCACTTT
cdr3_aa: CASRFTGVGNSPLHF

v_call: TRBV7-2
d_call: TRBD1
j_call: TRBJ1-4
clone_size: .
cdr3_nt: TGTGCCAGCATGCCGGGACAGGGGCAAATACTGTTTTTT
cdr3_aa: CASMPGQGQILFF

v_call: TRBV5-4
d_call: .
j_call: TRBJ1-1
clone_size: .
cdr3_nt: TGTGCCAGCAGCACTGGGACGGCCCGGAACACTGAAGCTTTCTTT
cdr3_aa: CASSTGTARNTEAFF

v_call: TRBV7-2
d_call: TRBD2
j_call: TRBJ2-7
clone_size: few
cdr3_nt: TGTGCCAGCAGCTTAGCGGGTAGCGGGGGAATCTACGAGCAGTACTTC
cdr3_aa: CASSLAGSGGIYEQYF

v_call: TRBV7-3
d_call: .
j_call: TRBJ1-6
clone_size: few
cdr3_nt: TGTGCCAGCAGCTTAACCGTTAATTCACCCCTCCACTTT
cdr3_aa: CASSLTVNSPLHF

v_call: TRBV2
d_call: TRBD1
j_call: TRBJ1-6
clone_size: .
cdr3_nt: TGTGCCAGCAGTGAACAGGGGGCAGATTCCCTCCACTTT
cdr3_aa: CASSEQGADSLHF

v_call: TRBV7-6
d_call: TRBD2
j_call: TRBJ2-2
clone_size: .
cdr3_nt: TGTGCCAGCAGCTTAGTAGCGGGAGGGATGAACACCGGGGAGCTGTTTTTT
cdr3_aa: CASSLVAGGMNTGELFF

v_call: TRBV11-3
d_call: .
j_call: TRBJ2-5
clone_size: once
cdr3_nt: TGTGCCAGCAGCTTAGACGGCAGGGGAGAGACCCAGTACTTC
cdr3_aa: CASSLDGRGETQYF

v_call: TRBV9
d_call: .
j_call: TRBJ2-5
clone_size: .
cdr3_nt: TGTGCCAGCAGCCCATACGAAGGGGGCGGATGGGGGGGGATTGAAGAGACCCAGTACTTC
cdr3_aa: CASSPYEGGGWGGIEETQYF